This T cell receptor beta chain was captured in a study of glioma-infiltrating T cells after dendritic cell vaccination. Study background: Patients received autologous tumor lysate-pulsed dendritic cell vaccination between about 2003 and 2013. Autologous tumor lysate was loaded overnight onto monocyte-derived dendritic cells grown about seven days with IL-4 and GM-CSF. Overall study results and limits: TCR clonality showed no direct relationship with survival.

In the case of this clone: Its antigen is not known.

This CDR3 is 16 amino acids long. The germline V and J ends were trimmed by 1 base and 2 bases, with 10 bases remaining between them. Germline V gene lookup returns CDR1 SGHDT and CDR2 YYEEEE. Clones were sequenced by immunoSEQ multiplex PCR, and TCRdb holds only the in-frame ones, with some missing. This table has about 63,000 clones, over 65% appearing once. The time point here: after dendritic cell vaccination, including at tumor progression/relapse. Before vaccination, two weeks after the third vaccination, and at progression, PBMC were collected. Here the sequenced sample was blood, taken after dendritic cell vaccination. The TCR sequence derives from a human donor with glioblastoma. The genes are TRBV5-6 and TRBJ1-6; no clear D gene. CDR3 region: CASSLSGVAYNSPLHF. The CDR3 bases are TGTGCCAGCAGCTTGTCCGGGGTTGCCTATAATTCACCCCTCCACTTT.